A single sample gave rise to the 31 T cell receptor beta chains below, sequenced in a study of blood T cells in healthy people across ages. PCR was performed a second time for about 7 to 11 cycles using a sample-barcoded 5' primer and a J-beta primer mix. A single record per CDR3 protein comes from TCRdb applying MiXCR to the 5' RACE reads. Of more than 650,000 distinct CDR3 sequences listed, roughly 25% are singletons. These data were likewise used in another study, on T cells of mothers and their children.

The sequencing sample was made of blood. Source of these receptors: a boy between 10 and 17 years old in good health.

The chain recombines TRBV9 with TRBJ2-1, with TRBD1 matching 7 bases. The J call is in doubt because the DNA end fits TRBJ2-5 better. The CDR3 spans 14 residues. Germline assignment: CDR1 SGDLS and CDR2 YYNGEE. The CDR3 DNA reads TGTGCCAGCAGCCGGGGACAGACTTTTGAGACCCAGTACTTC. It codes for CASSRGQTFETQYF.

The count of this clonotype is one. V gene TRBV9 combines with J gene TRBJ2-2, with 11 positions matching TRBD2. From germline, CDR1 is SGDLS and CDR2 YYNGEE. The CDR3 is made up of 18 amino acids. V gave up 4 bases and J gave up 6 bases; unmatched junction bases: 14. CDR3 loop: CASSRPRSGTSGPGELFF. DNA of the CDR3: TGTGCCAGCAGCCGCCCCAGAAGCGGGACTAGCGGACCCGGGGAGCTGTTTTTT.

The chain combines TRBV7-3 with TRBJ2-4, with no clear D. CDR1 is SGHTA and CDR2 is FQGTGA in the germline V gene. Trimming shortened V by 5 bases and J by 4 bases, and 18 bases separated the two germline ends. This CDR3 spans 16 amino acids. The CDR3 sequence: CASSRGNSVVKNIQYF. CDR3 DNA sequence: TGTGCCAGCAGCCGAGGAAACAGCGTCGTTAAAAACATTCAGTACTTC.

This clonotype was seen only once. The chain has TRBV20-1 and TRBJ2-7; TRBD2 is a possible D gene (6 bases). Trimming stripped 2 bases from V and 7 bases from J, with 21 bases between. From germline, CDR1 is DFQATT and CDR2 SNEGSKA (reference sequence). This CDR3 spans 15 amino acids. This CDR3 reads CSARWAGIGAGEQYF. The CDR3 nucleotides read TGCAGTGCTAGATGGGCAGGGATCGGGGCGGGAGAGCAGTACTTC.

This clonotype has only a few counts. This rearrangement joins TRBV29-1 to TRBJ1-5; 9 bases are shared with TRBD1. Germline CDR1 reads SQVTM; CDR2 reads ANQGSEA. This CDR3 has 17 residues. V gave up 5 bases and J gave up 2 bases; unmatched junction bases: 13. DNA of the CDR3: TGCAGCGTTCAGGGGAACACAGGGGGCGCGGGCAATCAGCCCCAGCATTTT. It yields the protein CSVQGNTGGAGNQPQHF.

The gene calls are TRBV3-1 and TRBJ2-3; 12 nucleotides align to TRBD2. After removal of 0 bases from V and 0 bases from J, the junction contained 7 bases not matched to a gene. CDR1 LGHDT and CDR2 YNNKEL come from the germline V gene (reference sequence). CDR3 length: 19 amino acids. The CDR3 nucleotides are TGTGCCAGCAGCCAAGAACTAGCGGGGGGACCATCTAGCACAGATACGCAGTATTTT. It is translated as CASSQELAGGPSSTDTQYF.

The V gene is TRBV15, the J gene TRBJ2-3; D possibly corresponds to TRBD2 (6 bases). CDR3 length: 14 residues. Trimming pared 0 bases from V and 10 bases from J, leaving 14 bases between. The germline V gene encodes CDR1 LNHNV and CDR2 YYDKDF (reference sequence). The CDR3 DNA reads as TGTGCCACCAGCAGAGATTCAATCGGGGAGGCGCAGTATTTT. It specifies CATSRDSIGEAQYF.

This clonotype has more than one count but fewer than ten. This chain connects TRBV6-5 to TRBJ2-7; perhaps TRBD2 as D (6 bases). Trimming stripped 2 bases from V and 1 base from J, with 15 bases between. The CDR3 has 16 amino acids. Germline values: CDR1 MNHEY, CDR2 SVGAGI. CDR3 sequence (DNA): TGTGCCAGCAGTTACAAGGCGGGACTTTGGTCCTACGAGCAGTACTTC. Protein sequence: CASSYKAGLWSYEQYF.

V usage is TRBV5-6 and J usage is TRBJ2-1; 10 nucleotides line up with TRBD2. Germline V gene sequence: CDR1 SGHDT, CDR2 YYEEEE. After removal of 2 bases from V and 6 bases from J, the junction contained 5 bases not matched to a gene. The CDR3 is 15 amino acids. CDR3 region: CASSFGTSDSNEQFF. In DNA form, the CDR3 reads TGTGCCAGCAGCTTCGGGACTAGCGACTCCAATGAGCAGTTCTTC.

The chain employs TRBV12-3 or TRBV12-4 and TRBJ2-5; D call uncertain. CDR3 length equals 15 residues. Trimming removed 1 base from V and 1 base from J, with 10 bases in between. In DNA, the CDR3 is TGTGCCAGCAGTTTAGGCAGGACGACCCAAGAGACCCAGTACTTC. It yields the protein CASSLGRTTQETQYF.

The chain carries TRBV30 and TRBJ2-1; D unresolved. V lost 2 bases and J 1 base, leaving 9 bases between the germline ends. Germline values: CDR1 GTSNPN, CDR2 SVGIG (reference sequence). CDR3 size: 14 residues. The CDR3 loop is CAWSHGWSYNEQFF. The CDR3, as DNA: TGTGCCTGGAGTCACGGATGGTCCTACAATGAGCAGTTCTTC.

This sequence joins TRBV20-1 and TRBJ2-1; 7 positions agree with TRBD2. The CDR3 is 14 amino acids. Trimming at V came to 6 bases and at J to 4 bases, leaving 9 bases not matched to a gene. Germline CDR1 is DFQATT and CDR2 is SNEGSKA (reference sequence). The CDR3 coding sequence is TGCAGTGCCGACCTCCGGCGGGGGTACAATGAGCAGTTCTTC. It specifies CSADLRRGYNEQFF.

The chain has TRBV12-3 or TRBV12-4 and TRBJ1-6; D gene ambiguous. Trimming pared 5 bases from V and 7 bases from J, leaving 18 bases between. The CDR3 length is 16 residues. CDR3 nucleotides: TGTGCCAGCAGTCCGGGGAGGTGGGGATCCAATTCACCCCTCCACTTT. Its translation: CASSPGRWGSNSPLHF.

The chain couples TRBV29-1 to TRBJ2-5; weak D call: TRBD1 (5 bases). The CDR3 runs 14 residues. Trimming took 7 bases from V and 0 from J, leaving 15 bases between them. The germline V gene encodes CDR1 SQVTM and CDR2 ANQGSEA. CDR3 in DNA: TGCAGCGCCCGATCGCTGGGGCACCAAGAGACCCAGTACTTC. This gives the protein CSARSLGHQETQYF.

V and J are TRBV3-1 and TRBJ1-1; 12 nucleotides agree with TRBD1. Germline-derived CDR1 and CDR2 are LGHDT and YNNKEL (reference sequence). The CDR3 length is 16 residues. V lost 6 bases, J lost 5 bases, and 10 bases stayed unmatched. DNA for the CDR3: TGTGCCAGCAGGTCTCCGGGACAGGGGGCGCAGACTGAAGCTTTCTTT. Protein sequence: CASRSPGQGAQTEAFF.

The J gene is TRBJ2-4, the V gene TRBV6-1; 11 bases match TRBD2. Germline CDR1 reads MNHNS; CDR2 reads SASEGT. The CDR3 extends over 15 amino acids. The junction had 2 bases not matched to a gene; V was cut back by 6 bases and J by 1 base. The CDR3 reads CASRLAGGAKNIQYF. The CDR3 DNA sequence: TGTGCCAGCAGATTAGCGGGAGGGGCCAAAAACATTCAGTACTTC.

This clonotype was recorded once. The chain carries TRBV14 and TRBJ1-6; weak D call: TRBD1 (5 bases). Trimming took 4 bases from V and 10 from J, leaving 17 bases between them. The CDR3 has 15 amino acids. Germline V CDR1 and CDR2: SGHDN, FVKESK. The DNA for the CDR3 is TGTGCCAGCAGCCTCCGTCAGCCCGGGACGTCACCCCTCCACTTT. Translating gives CASSLRQPGTSPLHF.

A remark on this clonotype: Given a much more abundant clone one base away, this may be a read error. The J gene is TRBJ2-6, the V gene TRBV5-1; D tentatively fits TRBD1 or TRBD2 (5 bases each). The CDR3 contains 17 residues. CDR1 and CDR2 (germline): SGHRS, YFSETQ. The V end lost 4 bases, the J end lost 2 bases, and 16 bases lay between the germline ends. CDR3 residues: CASSRGPGNTGANVLTF. CDR3 nucleotides: TGCGCCAGCAGCCGGGGACCCGGGAATACTGGGGCCAACGTCCTGACTTTC. The full variable domain, with the rest looked up from reference TRBV5-1 and TRBJ2-6, is KAGVTQTPRYLIKTRGQQVTLSCSPISGHRSVSWYQQTPGQGLQFLFEYFSETQRNKGNFPGRFSGRQFSNSRSEMNVSTLELGDSALYLCASSRGPGNTGANVLTFGAGSRLTVL.

Comment on this clonotype: At one boundary the junction diverges from the germline segment, which might be a read error. CDR3: CASSLDGTGGNQPQHF. For the CDR3, the DNA is TGCGCCAGCAGTTTGGATGGGACAGGGGGCAATCAGCCCCAGCATTTT. The gene calls are TRBV5-1 and TRBJ1-5; the match to TRBD1 covers 10 bases. Germline CDR1 and CDR2: SGHRS and YFSETQ. The CDR3 is 16 amino acids.

The J gene is TRBJ2-5, the V gene TRBV27; tentative D call: TRBD2 (6 bases). Gene TRBJ2-1 matches the end of the DNA better, so the J call may be wrong. The CDR3 has 15 residues. Germline V gives CDR1 MNHEY, CDR2 SMNVEV (reference sequence). Here the CDR3 DNA reads TGTGCCAGCCGATTCATACTAGCCCCGGCGCGTGAGCAGTTCTTC. This codes for CASRFILAPAREQFF.

V is TRBV2 and J is TRBJ2-2, with 11 bases identical to TRBD1. Trimming at V came to 7 bases and at J to 1 base, leaving 2 bases not matched to a gene. The CDR3 spans 15 residues. Germline CDR1 and CDR2: SNHLY and FYNNEI. CDR3 amino acids: CASIGTGGNTGELFF. The CDR3 DNA reads TGTGCCAGCATCGGGACAGGGGGGAACACCGGGGAGCTGTTTTTT.

This clonotype was counted a few times. The chain carries TRBV28 and TRBJ2-5; D perhaps matches TRBD1 (6 bases). Trimming cost V 7 bases and J 14 bases, with 23 bases left between them. The length of the CDR3 is 13 residues. Germline-derived CDR1 and CDR2 are MDHEN and SYDVKM. CDR3 nucleotide sequence: TGTGCCAGCACCCTCCTGGACAGATCCGGTATTTACTTC. Translated: CASTLLDRSGIYF.

In the case of this clonotype: A read error may produce the germline difference seen at one junction end. V gene TRBV6-1 combines with J gene TRBJ2-7; TRBD1 matches 7 bases. This CDR3 spans 14 amino acids. Germline CDR1 MNHNS, CDR2 SASEGT. The CDR3 bases are TGTACCAGCAGGTCTGGACAGGCCACCTACGAGCAGTACTTC. It yields the protein CTSRSGQATYEQYF.

This clonotype was seen a few times. This sequence joins TRBV2 and TRBJ2-1; a weak D match, TRBD1 (6 bases). V lost 6 bases to trimming and J lost 5 bases, with 14 bases between them. The length of the CDR3 is 14 residues. Germline values: CDR1 SNHLY, CDR2 FYNNEI. CDR3 bases: TGTGCCAGCAGAAGGACAGACGTAAACAATGAGCAGTTCTTC. Translation: CASRRTDVNNEQFF. The full variable domain, its missing parts supplied by reference TRBV2 and TRBJ2-1, is EPEVTQTPSHQVTQMGQEVILRCVPISNHLYFYWYRQILGQKVEFLVSFYNNEISEKSEIFDDQFSVERPDGSNFTLKIRSTKLEDSAMYFCASRRTDVNNEQFFGPGTRLTVL.

Comments on this clonotype: The junction departs from the called germline gene at one end, perhaps through a read error. The chain has TRBV12-3 or TRBV12-4 and TRBJ2-3; 11 bases map to TRBD2. CDR3 length: 16 amino acids. The CDR3 protein is CASSFLTSGASDTQYF. For the CDR3, the DNA is TGTGCCAGCAGTTTTCTGACTAGCGGGGCGTCAGATACACAGTATTTT.

This clonotype occurred a few times. The genes are TRBV6-1 and TRBJ2-7; 8 bases align to TRBD1. Unmatched junction bases numbered 6, after V lost 1 base and J lost 4 bases. The CDR3 has 15 residues. The germline CDR1 and CDR2 sequences are MNHNS and SASEGT. The CDR3 is CASSEVRTGSYEQYF. The CDR3 nucleotides are TGTGCCAGCAGTGAAGTGAGGACAGGGAGTTACGAGCAGTACTTC.

The rearrangement links TRBV7-9 to TRBJ2-4; D possibly corresponds to TRBD1 (6 bases). The CDR3 consists of 13 residues. V lost 2 bases, J lost 6 bases, and 8 bases lay in between. CDR1 SEHNR and CDR2 FQNEAQ come from the germline V gene (reference sequence). CDR3 in DNA: TGTGCCAGCAGCTTACAACAGGGAAACATTCAGTACTTC. Translated: CASSLQQGNIQYF.

Points on this clonotype: One end of the junction is discordant with germline, which a read error may explain. This chain joins TRBV27 and TRBJ2-7; no definite D call. Germline-derived CDR1 and CDR2 are MNHEY and SMNVEV (reference sequence). This CDR3 is built from 15 residues. This CDR3 is CASSFGSQPLDEQYF. The DNA of the CDR3 is TGCGCCAGCAGTTTCGGCAGTCAGCCGCTCGACGAGCAGTACTTC.

This clonotype was counted a few times. Mismatch with germline at one junction end may stem from a read error. This chain uses TRBV24-1 with TRBJ2-3; no definite D call. Germline V lookup: CDR1 KGHDR, CDR2 SFDVKD. The CDR3 length is 8 residues. Written as DNA, the CDR3 is TGTGCCACCAAAAGGGCCGGTTTT. Protein sequence: CATKRAGF.

This clonotype turned up a few times. The J gene is TRBJ2-2, the V gene TRBV30; no definite D call. The CDR3 runs to 12 residues. Germline assignment: CDR1 GTSNPN and CDR2 SVGIG (reference sequence). Trimming removed 2 bases at V and 5 bases at J, with 6 bases between. CDR3 nucleotide sequence: TGTGCCTGGAGTTTCGGTACCGGGGAGCTGTTTTTT. Protein: CAWSFGTGELFF.

The rearrangement joins TRBV20-1 to TRBJ2-7, with D maybe TRBD1 (7 bases). The J call may be incorrect, as the DNA end agrees better with TRBJ2-1. Germline V gene sequence: CDR1 DFQATT, CDR2 SNEGSKA (reference sequence). This CDR3 comprises 15 residues. The chain's CDR3 is CSATRGGTAYNEQFF. The CDR3 DNA reads TGCAGTGCTACCCGGGGCGGGACAGCCTACAATGAGCAGTTCTTC.